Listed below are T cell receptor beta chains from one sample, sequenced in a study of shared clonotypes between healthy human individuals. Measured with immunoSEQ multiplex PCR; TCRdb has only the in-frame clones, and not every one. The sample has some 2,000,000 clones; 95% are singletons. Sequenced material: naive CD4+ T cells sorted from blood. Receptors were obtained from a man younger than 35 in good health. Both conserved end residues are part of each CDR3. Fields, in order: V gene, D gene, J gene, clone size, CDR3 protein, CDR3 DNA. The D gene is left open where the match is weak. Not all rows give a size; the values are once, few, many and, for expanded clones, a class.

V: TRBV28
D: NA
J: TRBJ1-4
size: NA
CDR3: CASSSQRGGIEKLFF
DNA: TGTGCCAGCAGTTCCCAAAGGGGGGGGATTGAAAAACTGTTTTTT

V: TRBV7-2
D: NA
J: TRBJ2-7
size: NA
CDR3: CASSLGITEYSYEQYF
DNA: TGTGCCAGCAGCTTAGGAATAACAGAGTACTCCTACGAGCAGTACTTC

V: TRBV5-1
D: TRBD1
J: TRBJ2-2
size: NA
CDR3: CASSPGDRSTGELFF
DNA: TGCGCCAGCAGCCCAGGGGACAGAAGCACCGGGGAGCTGTTTTTT

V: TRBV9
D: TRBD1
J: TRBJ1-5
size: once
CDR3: CASSEGQGGQPQHF
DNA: TGTGCCAGCAGCGAGGGGCAGGGGGGACAGCCCCAGCATTTT

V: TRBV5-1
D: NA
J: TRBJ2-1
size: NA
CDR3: CASSLSSDRDSEQFF
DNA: TGCGCCAGCAGCTTGTCGTCCGACAGGGACTCTGAGCAGTTCTTC

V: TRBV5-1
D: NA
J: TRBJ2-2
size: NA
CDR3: CASSLAATNTGELFF
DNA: TGCGCCAGCAGCTTGGCAGCAACGAACACCGGGGAGCTGTTTTTT

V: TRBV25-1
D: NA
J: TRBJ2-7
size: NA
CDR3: CASSEFDSTYEQYF
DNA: TGTGCCAGCAGTGAATTTGACAGTACTTACGAGCAGTACTTC

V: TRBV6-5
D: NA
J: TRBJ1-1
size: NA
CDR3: CASSRGALNTEAFF
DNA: TGTGCCAGCAGCCGCGGGGCCCTGAACACTGAAGCTTTCTTT

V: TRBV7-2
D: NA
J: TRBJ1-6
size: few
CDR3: CASTLGGGDNSPLHF
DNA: TGTGCCAGCACCCTGGGGGGAGGGGATAATTCACCCCTCCACTTT

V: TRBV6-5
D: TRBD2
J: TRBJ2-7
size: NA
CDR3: CASSSTSGSYEQYF
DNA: TGTGCCAGCAGCTCCACTAGCGGGAGCTACGAGCAGTACTTC

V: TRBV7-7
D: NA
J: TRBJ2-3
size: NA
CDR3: CASSHDREGTQYF
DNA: TGTGCTAGCAGCCACGACAGGGAGGGTACGCAGTATTTT

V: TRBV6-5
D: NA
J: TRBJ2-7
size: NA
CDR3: CASSHQPGEQYF
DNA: TGTGCCAGCAGCCACCAGCCTGGGGAGCAGTACTTC

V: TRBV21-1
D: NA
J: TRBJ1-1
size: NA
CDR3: CASSKIRFTEAFF
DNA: TGTGCCAGCAGCAAAATCCGGTTCACTGAAGCTTTCTTT

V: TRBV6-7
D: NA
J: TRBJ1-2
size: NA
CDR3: CASSSATGNYGYTF
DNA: TGTGCCAGCAGCTCCGCGACGGGAAACTATGGCTACACCTTC

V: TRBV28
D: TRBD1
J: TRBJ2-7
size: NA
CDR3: CASRPRDRAKVEQYF
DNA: TGTGCCAGCAGGCCCCGGGACAGGGCTAAGGTCGAGCAGTACTTC

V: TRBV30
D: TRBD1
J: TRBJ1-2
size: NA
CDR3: CAWSQGAPSGYTF
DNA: TGTGCCTGGAGTCAGGGGGCGCCAAGTGGCTACACCTTC

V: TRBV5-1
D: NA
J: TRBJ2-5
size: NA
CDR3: CASSRGGGQETQYF
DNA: TGCGCCAGCAGCCGCGGAGGGGGCCAAGAGACCCAGTACTTC

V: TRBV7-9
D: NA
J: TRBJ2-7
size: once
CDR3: CASSLAQEEYF
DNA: TGTGCCAGCAGCTTAGCTCAGGAGGAGTACTTC

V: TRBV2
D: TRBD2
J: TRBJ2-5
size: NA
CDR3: CASSVGAGSQETQYF
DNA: TGTGCCAGCAGTGTCGGAGCGGGGAGCCAAGAGACCCAGTACTTC

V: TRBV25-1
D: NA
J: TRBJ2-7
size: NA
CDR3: CASSELGGSYEQYF
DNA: TGTGCCAGCAGTGAACTCGGGGGATCCTACGAGCAGTACTTC

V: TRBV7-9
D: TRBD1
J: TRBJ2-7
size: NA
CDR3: CASSLETGSSYEQYF
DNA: TGTGCCAGCAGCTTAGAGACAGGGAGCTCCTACGAGCAGTACTTC

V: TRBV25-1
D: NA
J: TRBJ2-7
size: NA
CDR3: CASSEYGVSYEQYF
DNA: TGTGCCAGCAGTGAATATGGGGTTTCCTACGAGCAGTACTTC

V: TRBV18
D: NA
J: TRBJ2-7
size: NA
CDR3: CASSPGMVDEQYF
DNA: TGTGCCAGCTCACCAGGGATGGTGGACGAGCAGTACTTC

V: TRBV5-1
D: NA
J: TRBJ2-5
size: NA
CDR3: CASSLPNIQETQYF
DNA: TGCGCCAGCAGCTTACCTAACATCCAAGAGACCCAGTACTTC

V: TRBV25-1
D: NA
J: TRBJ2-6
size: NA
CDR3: CASSDPTGSGANVLTF
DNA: TGTGCCAGCAGTGATCCGACCGGCTCTGGGGCCAACGTCCTGACTTTC

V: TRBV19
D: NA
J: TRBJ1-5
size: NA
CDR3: CASSIDGGSYQPQHF
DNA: TGTGCCAGTAGTATAGATGGAGGATCCTATCAGCCCCAGCATTTT

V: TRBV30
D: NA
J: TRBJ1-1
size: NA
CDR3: CAWSIRGARNTEAFF
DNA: TGTGCCTGGAGTATACGGGGGGCAAGAAACACTGAAGCTTTCTTT